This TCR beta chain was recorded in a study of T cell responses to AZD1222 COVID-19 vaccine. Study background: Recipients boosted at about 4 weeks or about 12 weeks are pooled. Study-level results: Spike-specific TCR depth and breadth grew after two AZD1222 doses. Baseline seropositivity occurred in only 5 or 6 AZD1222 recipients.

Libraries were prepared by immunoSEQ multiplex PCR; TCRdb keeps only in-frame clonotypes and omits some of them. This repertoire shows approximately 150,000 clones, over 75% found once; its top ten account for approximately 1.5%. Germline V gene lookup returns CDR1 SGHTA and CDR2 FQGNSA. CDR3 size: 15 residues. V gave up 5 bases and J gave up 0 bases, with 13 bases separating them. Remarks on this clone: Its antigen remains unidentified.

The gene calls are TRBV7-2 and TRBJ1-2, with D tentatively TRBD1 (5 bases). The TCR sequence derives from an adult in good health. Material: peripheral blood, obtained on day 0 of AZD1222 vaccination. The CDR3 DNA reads TGTGCCAGCAGCCCACCTGGGGGAGCTAACTATGGCTACACCTTC. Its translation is CASSPPGGANYGYTF.